The next 27 T cell receptor beta chains were all read from a single sample in a study of vaccination and CD4 T cells after COVID-19. Their antigens remain unidentified. Sequencing of the DNA from cultured CD4+ T cells was carried out with the Oncomine TCR Beta short-read assay. TCRdb used MiXCR to reprocess the PCR reads, holding one entry per CDR3 protein. The data show fewer than 15,000 distinct CDR3 sequences, with around 47% seen just once and around 24% held by the top ten. Stated treatment: approximately nine-day PBMC culture with coronavirus spike peptide pools or control peptides (ViraFEST assay). Sequencing used CD4+ T cells from blood, cultured in vitro. The receptors come from a human donor who had recovered from COVID-19.

The V gene is TRBV18, the J gene TRBJ2-3; no clear D. Germline CDR1 is KGHSH and CDR2 is LQKENI. The CDR3 consists of 15 residues. Deletions cut 6 bases from V and 6 bases from J, with 19 bases between. CDR3 sequence: CASSPDYLRADTQYF. The CDR3, as DNA: TGTGCCAGCTCCCCGGATTATCTAAGGGCGGATACGCAGTATTTT. Full variable domain (outside the CDR3, taken from reference TRBV18 and TRBJ2-3): NAGVMQNPRHLVRRRGQEARLRCSPMKGHSHVYWYRQLPEEGLKFMVYLQKENIIDESGMPKERFSAEFPKEGPSILRIQQVVRGDSAAYFCASSPDYLRADTQYFGPGTRLTVL.

CDR3 sequence: CSARGTGVSPLHF. The CDR3 DNA reads TGCAGTGCTCGCGGGACAGGGGTTTCACCCCTCCACTTT. The rearrangement uses TRBV20-1 and TRBJ1-6, with 10 positions matching TRBD1. CDR3 length: 13 amino acids. The V gene's germline CDR1 is DFQATT and CDR2 SNEGSKA (reference sequence). J lost 9 bases, V lost 5 bases, and 4 bases had no gene match.

V and J are TRBV6-5 and TRBJ1-4; 11 bases are a match to TRBD1. V shed 4 bases, J shed 3 bases, and the junction held 4 bases outside the gene matches. The germline gives CDR1 MNHEY, CDR2 SVGAGI. This CDR3 contains 16 residues. For the CDR3, the DNA is TGTGCCAGCAGTTCGGACAGGGGGCGAGCTAATGAAAAACTGTTTTTT. Amino acids: CASSSDRGRANEKLFF.

CDR3: CASSWDAGGYTF. The CDR3 nucleotides read TGTGCCAGCAGTTGGGACGCCGGTGGCTACACCTTC. The gene calls are TRBV2 and TRBJ1-2, with a tentative D call TRBD1 (5 bases). From germline, CDR1 is SNHLY and CDR2 FYNNEI. Trimming shortened V by 5 bases and J by 7 bases, and 11 bases separated the two germline ends. CDR3 length: 12 amino acids.

This clonotype was counted once. The rearrangement uses TRBV18 and TRBJ2-7; a possible D gene is TRBD1 (5 bases). V was trimmed by 4 bases and J by 2 bases, leaving 15 bases between them. The length of the CDR3 is 15 residues. The V gene's germline CDR1 is KGHSH and CDR2 LQKENI. The CDR3, as DNA: TGTGCCAGCTCACTCGGTCCAGGGAAGGCCTACGAGCAGTACTTC. Translating gives CASSLGPGKAYEQYF.

This clonotype was detected a few times. V gene TRBV7-2 combines with J gene TRBJ2-7; D perhaps matches TRBD1 (5 bases). The CDR3 contains 14 residues. Germline assignment: CDR1 SGHTA and CDR2 FQGNSA. With 6 bases removed from V and 4 bases from J, the gap between germline ends came to 16 bases. CDR3 coding DNA: TGTGCCAGCAGGCGACAGACCCCCGTTTACGAGCAGTACTTC. Residues: CASRRQTPVYEQYF.

The chain uses TRBV7-2 and TRBJ2-7, with TRBD2 as a possible D gene (6 bases). Trimming took 1 base from V and 7 from J, leaving 14 bases between them. The germline V gene encodes CDR1 SGHTA and CDR2 FQGNSA. The CDR3 spans 14 residues. CDR3: CASSLELARGEQYF. CDR3 DNA sequence: TGTGCCAGCAGCTTAGAACTAGCTCGAGGAGAGCAGTACTTC.

This sequence joins TRBV6-2 or TRBV6-3 and TRBJ2-7; D ambiguous. The germline CDR1 and CDR2 sequences are MNHEY and SVGEGT. V gave up 6 bases and J gave up 5 bases, with 11 bases separating them. This CDR3 has 12 residues. CDR3: CASSRGVHEQYF. Here the CDR3 DNA reads TGTGCCAGCAGCCGCGGCGTTCACGAGCAGTACTTC.

This clonotype has just a few counts. The chain carries TRBV20-1 and TRBJ1-5; TRBD1 might be the D (6 bases). The V end lost 6 bases, the J end lost 6 bases, and 12 bases lay between the germline ends. The CDR3 totals 12 residues. Germline CDR1 DFQATT, CDR2 SNEGSKA (reference sequence). The CDR3 DNA follows: TGCAGTGCCGGGGGCAGGGGTCAGCCCCAGCATTTT. Amino acids: CSAGGRGQPQHF.

This rearrangement joins TRBV27 to TRBJ2-3; D call uncertain. The length of the CDR3 is 14 residues. The germline V and J ends were trimmed by 3 bases and 4 bases, with 11 bases remaining between them. CDR1 MNHEY and CDR2 SMNVEV come from the germline V gene (reference sequence). The CDR3 spells CASSLDRAADTQYF. The CDR3 DNA follows: TGTGCCAGCAGTTTGGACCGGGCAGCAGATACGCAGTATTTT.

The gene calls are TRBV7-8 and TRBJ1-4, with 8 bases aligning to TRBD1. Trimming cost V 2 bases and J 0 bases; bases outside gene matches: 2. This CDR3 region has 16 residues. From germline, CDR1 is SGHVS and CDR2 FQNEAQ. The CDR3 here is CASSLTDRATNEKLFF. The CDR3 nucleotides read TGTGCCAGCAGCTTAACGGACAGGGCAACTAATGAAAAACTGTTTTTT. The full variable domain, in which reference TRBV7-8 and TRBJ1-4 provide the parts outside the CDR3, is GAGVSQSPRYKVAKRGQDVALRCDPISGHVSLFWYQQALGQGPEFLTYFQNEAQLDKSGLPSDRFFAERPEGSVSTLKIQRTQQEDSAVYLCASSLTDRATNEKLFFGSGTQLSVL.

The chain carries TRBV10-3 and TRBJ1-2; possibly TRBD1 for D (5 bases). This CDR3 has 14 residues. Trimming took 4 bases from V and 1 from J, leaving 10 bases between them. The germline V gene encodes CDR1 ENHRY and CDR2 SYGVKD. Here the CDR3 DNA reads TGTGCCATCAGTGCCGGGGGGGGTAACTATGGCTACACCTTC. Its protein product is CAISAGGGNYGYTF.

V usage is TRBV20-1 and J usage is TRBJ2-1; 8 nucleotides match TRBD2. This CDR3 is 14 amino acids long. In germline, CDR1 is DFQATT, CDR2 SNEGSKA (reference sequence). J lost 5 bases, V lost 7 bases, and 10 bases had no gene match. The CDR3 reads CSGSSGSFDNEQFF. CDR3 nucleotides: TGCAGTGGATCGAGCGGGAGTTTCGACAATGAGCAGTTCTTC.

This clonotype was picked up a small number of times. This chain's CDR3 is CASSSTNRGLYEQYF. CDR3 bases: TGTGCCAGCAGTTCCACTAACAGGGGGCTCTACGAGCAGTACTTC. This chain links TRBV6-5 with TRBJ2-7; 9 nucleotides match TRBD1. The V and J ends lost 4 bases and 3 bases, in that order; junction bases with no gene match: 7. CDR1 and CDR2 (germline): MNHEY, SVGAGI. The CDR3 is 15 amino acids.

This CDR3 is CSARPARGTGATDTQYF. In DNA form, the CDR3 reads TGCAGTGCTAGACCCGCCCGAGGGACAGGGGCGACAGATACGCAGTATTTT. The V and J genes are TRBV20-1 and TRBJ2-3, with 10 bases lining up with TRBD1. J lost 3 bases, V lost 2 bases, and 11 bases had no gene match. This CDR3 is 17 amino acids long. Per germline, CDR1 DFQATT and CDR2 SNEGSKA (reference sequence).

The rearrangement uses TRBV7-9 and TRBJ2-2, with D uncertain. This CDR3 contains 13 residues. Germline assignment: CDR1 SEHNR and CDR2 FQNEAQ (reference sequence). V gave up 3 bases and J gave up 6 bases, with 8 bases separating them. Here the CDR3 DNA reads TGTGCCAGCAGCTTGACCGGCGCCGGGGAGCTGTTTTTT. This gives the protein CASSLTGAGELFF.

This clonotype appeared a single time. The chain couples TRBV29-1 to TRBJ2-1; TRBD2 matches at 13 bases. Trimming removed 6 bases from V and 7 bases from J; junction bases left unmatched: 9. CDR1 SQVTM and CDR2 ANQGSEA come from the germline V gene. The CDR3 totals 15 residues. DNA for the CDR3: TGCAGCGTAGTCGATACTAGCGGGAGGGGTAATGAGCAGTTCTTC. It codes for CSVVDTSGRGNEQFF.

In its sample, this clonotype was seen a few times. The chain employs TRBV9 and TRBJ2-5; TRBD1 matches 10 bases. This CDR3 spans 16 amino acids. CDR1 and CDR2 (germline): SGDLS, YYNGEE. The V gene end was trimmed by 2 bases and the J gene end by 0 bases; junction bases not matched to a gene: 4. CDR3 sequence (DNA): TGTGCCAGCAGCGTGAGACAGGGGGCATACCAAGAGACCCAGTACTTC. Translating it yields CASSVRQGAYQETQYF.

The gene calls are TRBV6-1 and TRBJ2-5; a possible D gene is TRBD2 (5 bases). Trimming took 4 bases from V and 5 from J, leaving 11 bases between them. CDR3 size: 13 residues. Germline V gene data show CDR1 as MNHNS and CDR2 as SASEGT. This CDR3 reads CASSGVRGETQYF. The CDR3 DNA follows: TGTGCCAGCAGTGGGGTCAGAGGGGAGACCCAGTACTTC.

V usage is TRBV19 and J usage is TRBJ2-1; 9 bases are shared with TRBD2. The CDR3 is 15 residues long. CDR1 and CDR2 (germline): LNHDA, SQIVND (reference sequence). Trimming cost V 5 bases and J 10 bases; bases outside gene matches: 12. The CDR3 is CASSRSGGRLGEQFF. The CDR3 nucleotides are TGTGCCAGTAGTCGTAGCGGGGGCCGTTTAGGCGAGCAGTTCTTC.

J is TRBJ2-1 and V is TRBV20-1; 10 bases map to TRBD1. The junction had 10 bases not matched to a gene; V was cut back by 4 bases and J by 7 bases. Germline assignment: CDR1 DFQATT and CDR2 SNEGSKA (reference sequence). This CDR3 comprises 15 residues. CDR3 in amino acids: CSAKRGTGALNEQFF. The CDR3 coding sequence is TGCAGTGCTAAAAGAGGGACAGGGGCTCTGAATGAGCAGTTCTTC.

The chain employs TRBV11-3 and TRBJ1-1; no definite D call. V was clipped by 1 base and J by 7 bases, with 16 bases between them. Germline loops: CDR1 SGHNT, CDR2 YENEEA. The CDR3 extends over 15 amino acids. The CDR3 DNA follows: TGTGCCAGCAGCTTAGGACAACCCGTATTCCATGAAGCTTTCTTT. The encoded protein is CASSLGQPVFHEAFF.

The sample holds a few counts of this clonotype. The CDR3 is CASSLADRYNEQFF. Written as DNA, the CDR3 is TGTGCCAGCAGCTTAGCGGACAGATACAATGAGCAGTTCTTC. This chain links TRBV7-9 with TRBJ2-1; tentative D call: TRBD1 (6 bases). There are 14 residues in the CDR3. Per germline, CDR1 SEHNR and CDR2 FQNEAQ (reference sequence). Deletions cut 0 bases from V and 4 bases from J, with 7 bases between.

This clonotype was observed once. The chain uses TRBV18 and TRBJ2-7; 8 bases are a match to TRBD1. The CDR3 is 14 residues long. Germline CDR1 and CDR2: KGHSH and LQKENI. J was trimmed by 5 bases and V by 1 base; bases with no gene match: 4. In DNA, the CDR3 is TGTGCCAGCTCACCACTCGGACAGGGCGACGAGCAGTACTTC. This translates into CASSPLGQGDEQYF.

The sample holds one count of this clonotype. The chain combines TRBV6-1 with TRBJ2-3; 7 bases are shared with TRBD1. J gave up 4 bases and V 6 bases, and 10 bases lay outside the gene matches. Germline values: CDR1 MNHNS, CDR2 SASEGT. The CDR3 is made up of 15 amino acids. The CDR3 DNA is TGTGCCAGCAGAGGGGACAGATTAGTTTCAGATACGCAGTATTTT. Protein sequence: CASRGDRLVSDTQYF.

The chain recombines TRBV6-1 with TRBJ1-1, with D unresolved. CDR3 size: 16 residues. Trimming pared 2 bases from V and 4 bases from J, leaving 17 bases between. Germline loops: CDR1 MNHNS, CDR2 SASEGT. For the CDR3, the DNA is TGTGCCAGCAGTGAATTTGGAACTGCAGTACCCACTGAAGCTTTCTTT. Its translation: CASSEFGTAVPTEAFF.

This clonotype appeared a few times. The chain uses TRBV10-1 and TRBJ2-3, with D perhaps TRBD2 (6 bases). Trimming cost V 6 bases and J 2 bases, with 15 bases left between them. The CDR3 runs to 15 residues. The germline CDR1 and CDR2 sequences are WNHNN and SYGVQD (reference sequence). Here the CDR3 DNA reads TGCGCCAGCAGCCCCTTAGCGGAGTACACAGATACGCAGTATTTT. It codes for CASSPLAEYTDTQYF.